Following are 21 T cell receptor beta chains from one sample sequenced in a study of T-cell reconstitution after alpha-beta-depleted transplantation in children. Construction of the TCRbeta library involved unique molecular identifiers. Using its own MiXCR run on the PCR reads, TCRdb lists one record per CDR3 protein. The sample records 200,000 to 250,000 distinct CDR3 sequences, roughly 11% being singletons. This material consisted of PBMCs, taken before TCRalphabeta/CD19-depleted stem cell transplant. These TCRs come from a child less than two years old with acute myeloid leukemia, due to receive a stem cell transplant.

This clonotype occurred many times. The chain couples TRBV6-5 to TRBJ1-3; TRBD1 aligns across 7 bases. V was pared by 2 bases and J by 2 bases, with 3 bases of the junction left unmatched. The CDR3 totals 15 residues. From germline, CDR1 is MNHEY and CDR2 SVGAGI. In DNA, the CDR3 is TGTGCCAGCAGTTACACCGGGACAGCTGGAAACACCATATATTTT. Translation gives CASSYTGTAGNTIYF.

This clonotype was recorded many times. V and J are TRBV11-2 and TRBJ2-7; 12 nucleotides match TRBD2. The trim removed 4 bases at V and 4 bases at J, leaving 8 bases unmatched. The CDR3 has 16 residues. Germline V gene data show CDR1 as SGHAT and CDR2 as FQNNGV. The CDR3 loop reads CASSSTSSGRAYEQYF. CDR3 in DNA: TGTGCCAGCAGCTCCACGTCTAGCGGGAGGGCGTACGAGCAGTACTTC. Full variable domain (rest looked up from reference TRBV11-2 and TRBJ2-7): EAGVAQSPRYKIIEKRQSVAFWCNPISGHATLYWYQQILGQGPKLLIQFQNNGVVDDSQLPKDRFSAERLKGVDSTLKIQPAKLEDSAVYLCASSSTSSGRAYEQYFGPGTRLTVT.

This clonotype was seen at least ten times. The rearrangement links TRBV25-1 to TRBJ2-4; D is uncertain. CDR1 and CDR2 (germline): MGHDK, SYGVNS. The V end was cut by 3 bases, the J end by 1 base, with 4 bases between. The CDR3 is 13 amino acids. CDR3 loop: CASSDRAKNIQYF. The CDR3 DNA follows: TGTGCCAGCAGTGACAGGGCCAAAAACATTCAGTACTTC.

This clonotype was found many times. V and J are TRBV7-2 and TRBJ1-5; TRBD1 aligns across 7 bases. Germline trimming cut 1 base from V and 7 bases from J; bases unmatched to any gene: 4. Germline V gene sequence: CDR1 SGHTA, CDR2 FQGNSA. There are 14 residues in the CDR3. CDR3 sequence reads: CASSLGQGEQPQHF. The CDR3 DNA reads as TGTGCCAGCAGCTTAGGACAGGGTGAGCAGCCCCAGCATTTT.

This clonotype was seen many times. The V and J genes are TRBV19 and TRBJ1-5; TRBD1 might be the D (5 bases). There are 13 residues in the CDR3. The germline CDR1 and CDR2 sequences are LNHDA and SQIVND (reference sequence). V was shortened by 5 bases and J by 4 bases, with 9 bases between the two germline ends. CDR3 coding DNA: TGTGCCAGTAGTGGAGAGGGGAATCAGCCCCAGCATTTT. Protein sequence: CASSGEGNQPQHF.

This clonotype was seen repeatedly, ten times or more. In DNA, the CDR3 is TGTGCCTGGAGTAGGAACAGGGTGGAGGGTCAGCCCCAGCATTTT. It translates to CAWSRNRVEGQPQHF. This chain joins TRBV30 and TRBJ1-5, with D tentatively TRBD1 (6 bases). Germline V gene lookup returns CDR1 GTSNPN and CDR2 SVGIG (reference sequence). V was pared by 2 bases and J by 6 bases, with 17 bases between. The CDR3 is 15 amino acids.

This clonotype was recorded many times. V gene TRBV29-1 combines with J gene TRBJ2-1, with 7 bases aligning to TRBD2. Germline CDR1 reads SQVTM; CDR2 reads ANQGSEA. This CDR3 has 14 residues. Germline trimming cut 7 bases from V and 2 bases from J; bases unmatched to any gene: 8. CDR3 region: CSAWAGDTYNEQFF. CDR3 coding DNA: TGCAGCGCATGGGCGGGAGACACCTACAATGAGCAGTTCTTC.

At least ten counts were recorded for this clonotype. V usage is TRBV29-1 and J usage is TRBJ1-1; D perhaps matches TRBD1 (5 bases). V was clipped by 5 bases and J by 0 bases, with 10 bases between them. This CDR3 has 13 residues. Germline V gene sequence: CDR1 SQVTM, CDR2 ANQGSEA. CDR3 region: CSVTFRVNTEAFF. CDR3 DNA: TGCAGCGTTACATTCAGGGTGAACACTGAAGCTTTCTTT.

This clonotype was seen a few times. This chain connects TRBV4-2 to TRBJ2-5; 9 nucleotides line up with TRBD2. From germline, CDR1 is LGHNA and CDR2 YNFKEQ. This CDR3 contains 15 residues. The ends lost 6 bases at V and 2 bases at J; junction bases unmatched: 7. In DNA, the CDR3 is TGTGCCAGCAGTCTGGGGACTAGCAAACAAGAGACCCAGTACTTC. It yields the protein CASSLGTSKQETQYF.

This sequence joins TRBV7-2 and TRBJ2-3; perhaps TRBD2 as D (5 bases). The CDR3 spans 15 residues. V lost 3 bases, J lost 0 bases, and 10 bases lay in between. Germline CDR1 and CDR2: SGHTA and FQGNSA. The CDR3 DNA follows: TGTGCCAGCAGCTTCCTCGGCGGGAGCACAGATACGCAGTATTTT. It translates to CASSFLGGSTDTQYF.

The table lists this clonotype with a count of one. With a much larger clone just one base away, this may be a read error. In nucleotides, the CDR3 is TGTGCCAGCAGTCCAGCCAGCGGGAGGTGCGAGCAGTACTTC. It encodes CASSPASGRCEQYF. The gene calls are TRBV28 and TRBJ2-7; 9 nucleotides align to TRBD2. Trimming removed 5 bases from V and 6 bases from J; junction bases left unmatched: 8. Germline V CDR1 and CDR2: MDHEN, SYDVKM. This CDR3 contains 14 residues.

Only a few counts were recorded for this clonotype. This sequence joins TRBV29-1 and TRBJ2-1; 9 bases are shared with TRBD2. The trim removed 5 bases at V and 7 bases at J, leaving 6 bases unmatched. Germline lookup yields CDR1 SQVTM and CDR2 ANQGSEA. This CDR3 is built from 13 residues. Written as DNA, the CDR3 is TGCAGCGTTAGCGGGAGGTTAGATAATGAGCAGTTCTTC. Translation gives CSVSGRLDNEQFF.

The chain combines TRBV15 with TRBJ2-5; D call uncertain. Germline-derived CDR1 and CDR2 are LNHNV and YYDKDF (reference sequence). CDR3 length: 15 amino acids. V lost 0 bases and J 2 bases, leaving 10 bases between the germline ends. In DNA form, the CDR3 reads TGTGCCACCAGCAGAGATCGAGGCAGTCAAGAGACCCAGTACTTC. Translating gives CATSRDRGSQETQYF.

In the case of this clonotype: This may be a read error, as it is one base from a much larger clone. V and J are TRBV5-1 and TRBJ2-3; D is unclear. The V and J ends lost 9 bases and 3 bases respectively, with 11 bases between them. Germline V gene data show CDR1 as SGHRS and CDR2 as YFSETQ. The CDR3 spans 12 residues. The CDR3 DNA is TGCGCCACCAGATGGGGAACAGATACGCAGTATTTT. It specifies CATRWGTDTQYF.

At least ten counts were recorded for this clonotype. The chain is built from TRBV28 and TRBJ2-2, with 9 bases fitting TRBD2. This CDR3 spans 15 amino acids. V was clipped by 4 bases and J by 7 bases; unmatched bases: 7. Germline values: CDR1 MDHEN, CDR2 SYDVKM. The CDR3 DNA reads TGTGCCAGCAGTTCCAGCGGGGGGCGGCACGGGGAGCTGTTTTTT. This encodes CASSSSGGRHGELFF.

This clonotype has only a few counts. The J gene is TRBJ1-1, the V gene TRBV18; no firm D call. Trimming removed 4 bases at V and 5 bases at J, with 5 bases between. Germline CDR1 is KGHSH and CDR2 is LQKENI. This CDR3 is 11 amino acids long. Here the CDR3 DNA reads TGTGCCAGCTCACGGGAAACTGAAGCTTTCTTT. Translating gives CASSRETEAFF.

This clonotype has ten or more counts. This chain uses TRBV5-1 with TRBJ2-7; D call uncertain. Germline assignment: CDR1 SGHRS and CDR2 YFSETQ. V lost 1 base to trimming and J lost 0 bases, with 5 bases between them. The CDR3 consists of 13 residues. CDR3 loop: CASSLWASYEQYF. CDR3 DNA sequence: TGCGCCAGCAGCTTGTGGGCCTCCTACGAGCAGTACTTC.

The rearrangement uses TRBV11-2 and TRBJ2-2; no firm D call. With 5 bases removed from V and 0 bases from J, the gap between germline ends came to 4 bases. This CDR3 has 13 amino acids. Germline CDR1 SGHAT, CDR2 FQNNGV. CDR3 loop: CASSRSNTGELFF. CDR3 sequence (DNA): TGTGCCAGCAGCCGGTCGAACACCGGGGAGCTGTTTTTT.

There are many counts of this clonotype. The genes are TRBV9 and TRBJ1-6, with D unclear. Germline-derived CDR1 and CDR2 are SGDLS and YYNGEE. The ends were cut back, 4 bases at V and 9 bases at J, with 17 bases in the middle. The CDR3 runs 15 residues. This chain's CDR3 is CASSSPGGTLSPLHF. CDR3 DNA sequence: TGTGCCAGCAGCAGCCCCGGAGGAACCCTTTCACCCCTCCACTTT. The full variable domain, with the rest looked up from reference TRBV9 and TRBJ1-6, is DSGVTQTPKHLITATGQRVTLRCSPRSGDLSVYWYQQSLDQGLQFLIQYYNGEERAKGNILERFSAQQFPDLHSELNLSSLELGDSALYFCASSSPGGTLSPLHFGNGTRLTVT.

This clonotype was observed many times. The chain is built from TRBV21-1 and TRBJ2-1. TRBV21-1 represents a pseudogene. This CDR3 has 12 residues. CDR3 protein: CASSPTHNEQFF. The CDR3 DNA reads as TGTGCCAGCAGCCCCACCCACAATGAGCAGTTCTTC.

This clonotype was seen ten or more times. This chain links TRBV28 with TRBJ2-7, with 8 nucleotides matching TRBD2. The CDR3 has 11 residues. Looked up from germline, CDR1 is MDHEN and CDR2 is SYDVKM. V lost 8 bases to trimming and J lost 3 bases; unmatched junction nucleotides: 0. The DNA for the CDR3 is TGTGCCAGCCTAGCGGGCTACGAGCAGTACTTC. Protein sequence: CASLAGYEQYF.